This T cell receptor beta chain is drawn from a study of cytomegalovirus exposure and HLA in healthy donors. The PCR employed 60 Vbeta primers together with 13 Jbeta primers. This table comes from immunoSEQ multiplex PCR, and its TCRdb copy is limited to in-frame clones, with some not included. This table has approximately 170,000 clones, around 84% appearing once. This clone was counted a single time. Sequencing was done on a sample of PBMCs. This TCR was recovered from a boy aged 2 to 9 in good health and CMV-seronegative.

The chain's CDR3 is CASIPGTGLLEAFF. In DNA form, the CDR3 reads TGTGCCAGTATCCCTGGGACAGGCCTACTTGAAGCTTTCTTT. V is TRBV19 and J is TRBJ1-1; 8 bases are shared with TRBD1. This CDR3 contains 14 residues. In germline, CDR1 is LNHDA, CDR2 SQIVND (reference sequence). J was trimmed by 7 bases and V by 7 bases; bases with no gene match: 11.